A single sample is the source of the 31 T cell receptor beta chains below, sequenced in a study (TCRdb year 2016). Library preparation was by RT-PCR. Sequencing instrument: Illumina MiSeq. The public reads were reprocessed in TCRdb via fastp at Q25 and MiXCR, keeping in-frame beta chains. Under each unique CDR3 protein, matching rows form one entry showing the most common genes and DNA. For this sample there are more than 550,000 distinct CDR3 sequences; 12% to 15% appear just once. Together, the top ten hold roughly 4% of the sample. Specimen: memory CD4+ T cells from blood. The receptor set was obtained from a female donor in good health, serving as a healthy control.

This rearrangement joins TRBV12-3 or TRBV12-4 to TRBJ2-2; 9 positions agree with TRBD1. V was clipped by 0 bases and J by 6 bases; unmatched bases: 5. The CDR3 length is 16 residues. CDR3 sequence: CASSLAKGQGPGELFF. The CDR3 bases are TGTGCCAGCAGTTTAGCTAAGGGACAGGGCCCCGGGGAGCTGTTTTTT.

The chain combines TRBV2 with TRBJ2-1, with TRBD2 identical over 8 bases. Germline trimming cut 8 bases from V and 3 bases from J; bases unmatched to any gene: 3. Looked up from germline, CDR1 is SNHLY and CDR2 is FYNNEI. CDR3 size: 13 residues. The CDR3 nucleotides read TGTGCCAGCGGGGGGACTAGCTACAATGAGCAGTTCTTC. Translation gives CASGGTSYNEQFF.

This clonotype has a count of ten or more. V gene TRBV5-1 combines with J gene TRBJ1-2, with TRBD1 matching 8 bases. V shed 7 bases and J 4 bases; nucleotides not matched to a gene: 9. This CDR3 is built from 14 residues. CDR1 SGHRS and CDR2 YFSETQ come from the germline V gene. DNA of the CDR3: TGCGCCAGCGGGACGACAGGGGAGGGCTATGGCTACACCTTC. It is translated as CASGTTGEGYGYTF.

This clonotype came up many times. The V call is TRBV6-5, the J call TRBJ2-1; TRBD2 matches at 11 bases. Germline V lookup: CDR1 MNHEY, CDR2 SVGAGI. The ends lost 5 bases at V and 9 bases at J; junction bases unmatched: 12. The CDR3 loop spans 16 amino acids. The CDR3 DNA reads as TGTGCCAGCAGTCTCCATAGCGGGAGGGCCCGTGGTGAGCAGTTCTTC. Encoded protein: CASSLHSGRARGEQFF.

At least ten counts were recorded for this clonotype. The chain combines TRBV24-1 with TRBJ2-3; D gene uncertain. Germline V gene lookup returns CDR1 KGHDR and CDR2 SFDVKD. This CDR3 has 13 residues. The germline V and J ends were trimmed by 7 bases and 4 bases, with 11 bases remaining between them. This CDR3 is CATRTRDADTQYF. The CDR3 DNA is TGTGCCACCAGGACACGTGACGCAGATACGCAGTATTTT.

This rearrangement joins TRBV4-3 to TRBJ1-1, with TRBD1 matching over 7 bases. Per the germline V gene, CDR1 is LGHNA and CDR2 is YSLEER. The CDR3 length is 16 residues. The ends lost 1 base at V and 4 bases at J; junction bases unmatched: 9. The CDR3 DNA is TGCGCCAGCAGCCAAGGAAGAGGGGGCGCCGGCACTGAAGCTTTCTTT. Residues: CASSQGRGGAGTEAFF.

This clonotype was counted at least ten times. The chain has TRBV27 and TRBJ2-7; D tentatively fits TRBD1 or TRBD2 (5 bases each). The V end was cut by 6 bases, the J end by 9 bases, with 18 bases between. This CDR3 contains 13 residues. The V gene's germline CDR1 is MNHEY and CDR2 SMNVEV (reference sequence). CDR3: CASSLGTGLGQYF. CDR3 sequence (DNA): TGTGCCAGCAGCCTCGGGACGGGTCTAGGGCAGTACTTC.

The genes are TRBV7-2 and TRBJ2-3, with D possibly being TRBD2 (6 bases). Germline lookup yields CDR1 SGHTA and CDR2 FQGNSA. V was cut by 3 bases and J by 2 bases, with 15 bases left in between. This CDR3 has 16 residues. The CDR3 DNA is TGTGCCAGCAGCTTCACAACCGGGGGTTTCACAGATACGCAGTATTTT. This translates into CASSFTTGGFTDTQYF.

Many counts were recorded for this clonotype. This chain joins TRBV5-6 and TRBJ2-7; 12 nucleotides line up with TRBD1. V lost 4 bases and J lost 5; bases outside the gene matches: 16. Germline loops: CDR1 SGHDT, CDR2 YYEEEE. There are 18 residues in the CDR3. The CDR3 here is CASSPGPVGQGAHNEQYF. Written as DNA, the CDR3 is TGTGCCAGCAGCCCCGGACCAGTGGGACAGGGGGCTCATAACGAGCAGTACTTC. Using reference TRBV5-6 and TRBJ2-7 for the parts outside the CDR3, the full variable domain is DAGVTQSPTHLIKTRGQQVTLRCSPKSGHDTVSWYQQALGQGPQFIFQYYEEEERQRGNFPDRFSGHQFPNYSSELNVNALLLGDSALYLCASSPGPVGQGAHNEQYFGPGTRLTVT.

This clonotype was detected only a few times. The J gene is TRBJ2-1, the V gene TRBV10-3; D uncertain. Trimming removed 2 bases at V and 3 bases at J, with 5 bases between. Germline values: CDR1 ENHRY, CDR2 SYGVKD. CDR3 size: 13 residues. In nucleotides, the CDR3 is TGTGCCATCAGTGAGGATGGCTACAATGAGCAGTTCTTC. It specifies CAISEDGYNEQFF.

The rearrangement joins TRBV20-1 to TRBJ2-1; TRBD1 or TRBD2 may be the D gene (5 bases each). Trimming removed 7 bases at V and 8 bases at J, with 12 bases between. CDR3 length: 11 amino acids. Germline assignment: CDR1 DFQATT and CDR2 SNEGSKA (reference sequence). The CDR3 protein is CSVKGTDEQFF. Written as DNA, the CDR3 is TGCAGTGTTAAAGGGACCGATGAGCAGTTCTTC.

The rearrangement uses TRBV5-1 and TRBJ2-1; D perhaps matches TRBD2 (6 bases). The CDR3 is made up of 16 amino acids. Germline CDR1 SGHRS, CDR2 YFSETQ. Trimming removed 3 bases at V and 4 bases at J, with 17 bases between. This CDR3 reads CASSSTRSSIYNEQFF. Written as DNA, the CDR3 is TGCGCCAGCAGCTCGACTAGGTCCTCGATATACAATGAGCAGTTCTTC.

V is TRBV30 and J is TRBJ1-6; D not certain. V was trimmed by 3 bases and J by 7 bases, leaving 7 bases between them. Germline assignment: CDR1 GTSNPN and CDR2 SVGIG (reference sequence). The length of the CDR3 is 12 residues. CDR3 coding DNA: TGTGCCTGGAGCGGGCTCAATTCACCCCTCCACTTT. Translated: CAWSGLNSPLHF.

The chain has TRBV9 and TRBJ2-7; possibly TRBD2 for D (6 bases). Germline V CDR1 and CDR2: SGDLS, YYNGEE. V lost 2 bases, J lost 2 bases, and 11 bases lay in between. The CDR3 extends over 14 amino acids. CDR3 loop: CASSVSGDAYEQYF. CDR3 nucleotides: TGTGCCAGCAGCGTTAGCGGAGATGCCTACGAGCAGTACTTC. Using reference TRBV9 and TRBJ2-7 for the parts outside the CDR3, the full variable domain is DSGVTQTPKHLITATGQRVTLRCSPRSGDLSVYWYQQSLDQGLQFLIQYYNGEERAKGNILERFSAQQFPDLHSELNLSSLELGDSALYFCASSVSGDAYEQYFGPGTRLTVT.

The gene calls are TRBV7-2 and TRBJ2-1; TRBD2 matches 7 bases. This CDR3 region has 14 residues. The trim removed 5 bases at V and 5 bases at J, leaving 6 bases unmatched. Germline V gene sequence: CDR1 SGHTA, CDR2 FQGNSA. This chain's CDR3 is CASSVATSHNEQFF. For the CDR3, the DNA is TGTGCCAGCAGCGTGGCGACTAGCCACAATGAGCAGTTCTTC.

This clonotype turned up a few times. The rearrangement uses TRBV20-1 and TRBJ2-1; D gene unclear. Germline V gene lookup returns CDR1 DFQATT and CDR2 SNEGSKA (reference sequence). V lost 6 bases, J lost 9 bases, and 12 bases lay in between. This CDR3 spans 11 amino acids. As DNA, the CDR3 is TGCAGTGCCCCGTGGGGAAGTGAGCAGTTCTTC. This encodes CSAPWGSEQFF.

This clonotype turned up a few times. The CDR3 region has the DNA TGTGCCAGCAATCGGGACAAGAACGCTAACTATGGCTACACCTTC. Its translation is CASNRDKNANYGYTF. This chain joins TRBV2 and TRBJ1-2, with D possibly being TRBD1 (6 bases). Between the trimmed V and J ends, which lost 7 bases and 0 bases, there was a span of 15 bases. The CDR3 length is 15 residues. CDR1 and CDR2 (germline): SNHLY, FYNNEI.

This clonotype showed up many times. This chain connects TRBV7-6 to TRBJ2-2; the D gene is possibly TRBD1 (5 bases). Trimming took 3 bases from V and 5 from J, leaving 13 bases between them. The length of the CDR3 is 15 residues. CDR1 is SGHVS, CDR2 FNYEAQ, per germline. The CDR3 coding sequence is TGTGCCAGCAGCTTGGGCCAGGGAAGGACCGGGGAGCTGTTTTTT. Its translation: CASSLGQGRTGELFF.

In this sample, this clonotype turned up a few times. This chain uses TRBV7-2 with TRBJ2-3; 11 bases fit TRBD2. Germline V gene data show CDR1 as SGHTA and CDR2 as FQGNSA. The CDR3 loop spans 15 amino acids. Trimming removed 0 bases from V and 7 bases from J; junction bases left unmatched: 3. CDR3 region: CASSLASSGRYTQYF. In nucleotides, the CDR3 is TGTGCCAGCAGCTTAGCCTCTAGCGGGAGGTATACGCAGTATTTT.

This clonotype was found a few times. This chain uses TRBV5-6 with TRBJ2-7; D gene ambiguous. V was clipped by 4 bases and J by 2 bases, with 7 bases between them. CDR3 length: 12 residues. Germline values: CDR1 SGHDT, CDR2 YYEEEE. This CDR3 reads CASSETPYEQYF. The CDR3 DNA is TGTGCCAGCAGCGAGACTCCCTACGAGCAGTACTTC. The full variable domain, its missing parts supplied by reference TRBV5-6 and TRBJ2-7, is DAGVTQSPTHLIKTRGQQVTLRCSPKSGHDTVSWYQQALGQGPQFIFQYYEEEERQRGNFPDRFSGHQFPNYSSELNVNALLLGDSALYLCASSETPYEQYFGPGTRLTVT.

This chain joins TRBV20-1 and TRBJ1-5; TRBD1 aligns across 7 bases. Trimming removed 5 bases from V and 8 bases from J; junction bases left unmatched: 12. The CDR3 contains 14 residues. Per germline, CDR1 DFQATT and CDR2 SNEGSKA (reference sequence). The CDR3 nucleotides are TGCAGTGCTTCTAAAACAGGGGATAGGAAGCCCCAGCATTTT. This codes for CSASKTGDRKPQHF.

The V call is TRBV5-1, the J call TRBJ2-2; 13 bases match TRBD2. CDR3 size: 16 residues. Germline CDR1 and CDR2: SGHRS and YFSETQ. J lost 5 bases, V lost 2 bases, and 3 bases had no gene match. The CDR3: CASSLLTSGGTGELFF. CDR3 DNA sequence: TGCGCCAGCAGCTTACTGACTAGCGGGGGGACCGGGGAGCTGTTTTTT. Supplemented by reference TRBV5-1 and TRBJ2-2, the full variable domain reads KAGVTQTPRYLIKTRGQQVTLSCSPISGHRSVSWYQQTPGQGLQFLFEYFSETQRNKGNFPGRFSGRQFSNSRSEMNVSTLELGDSALYLCASSLLTSGGTGELFFGEGSRLTVL.

This clonotype has more than one count but fewer than ten. V gene TRBV7-9 combines with J gene TRBJ2-5; no firm D call. Between the trimmed V and J ends, which lost 2 bases and 4 bases, there was a span of 14 bases. Germline V gene data show CDR1 as SEHNR and CDR2 as FQNEAQ (reference sequence). There are 15 residues in the CDR3. The CDR3 protein is CASSLSLRGGETQYF. CDR3 nucleotides: TGTGCCAGCAGCTTATCTCTTCGTGGTGGAGAGACCCAGTACTTC.

This clonotype has a count of ten or more. V usage is TRBV2 and J usage is TRBJ1-2, with D perhaps TRBD1 (5 bases). V lost 6 bases and J lost 3, with 17 bases in between. This CDR3 is 15 amino acids long. Germline-derived CDR1 and CDR2 are SNHLY and FYNNEI. CDR3 bases: TGTGCCAGCAGCGTCTCGACAGCAGCTGACTATGGCTACACCTTC. This gives the protein CASSVSTAADYGYTF.

This clonotype was observed a few times. The gene calls are TRBV9 and TRBJ2-5, with 10 bases matching TRBD2. Unmatched junction bases numbered 19, after V lost 4 bases and J lost 4 bases. CDR1 and CDR2 (germline): SGDLS, YYNGEE. The CDR3 length is 19 residues. The CDR3 region has the DNA TGTGCCAGCAGCTCCGGGGGGGCTAGCGGGGGCCAAACCGGAGAGACCCAGTACTTC. Amino acids: CASSSGGASGGQTGETQYF.

This clonotype was counted a few times. This sequence joins TRBV5-4 and TRBJ2-1; TRBD1 or TRBD2 may be the D gene (5 bases each). V lost 7 bases and J lost 8, with 16 bases in between. The CDR3 loop spans 13 amino acids. CDR1 is SGHNT, CDR2 YYREEE, per germline (reference sequence). The CDR3 nucleotides read TGTGCCAGCTGCCAACAGGTGGGGGATGAGCAGTTCTTC. Its protein is CASCQQVGDEQFF.

J is TRBJ1-4 and V is TRBV5-1; 7 bases align to TRBD1. The CDR3 length is 13 residues. V lost 1 base to trimming and J lost 8 bases; unmatched junction nucleotides: 2. CDR1 SGHRS and CDR2 YFSETQ come from the germline V gene. The CDR3, as DNA: TGCGCCAGCAGCTTGACAGGGGAAGAAAAACTGTTTTTT. Its protein is CASSLTGEEKLFF.

This clonotype has a handful of counts. J is TRBJ2-5 and V is TRBV20-1; tentatively, D is TRBD1 or TRBD2 (5 bases each). Trimming removed 5 bases from V and 4 bases from J, with 14 bases in between. Germline V CDR1 and CDR2: DFQATT, SNEGSKA (reference sequence). The CDR3 totals 13 residues. The CDR3 DNA follows: TGCAGTGCTCCGGGACCTTTTTCAGAGACCCAGTACTTC. This codes for CSAPGPFSETQYF.

In this sample, this clonotype turned up many times. The chain uses TRBV6-2 or TRBV6-3 and TRBJ2-3; 9 nucleotides agree with TRBD2. The V and J ends lost 8 bases and 0 bases, in that order; junction bases with no gene match: 6. CDR1 is MNHEY and CDR2 is SVGEGT in the germline V gene. This CDR3 has 15 residues. CDR3 DNA sequence: TGTGCCAGCCGCCTAGCGGGGACTAGCACAGATACGCAGTATTTT. This gives the protein CASRLAGTSTDTQYF.

This chain links TRBV7-9 with TRBJ2-7, with 9 bases fitting TRBD1. This CDR3 is built from 15 residues. The V segment lost 2 bases and the J segment 11 bases; nucleotides outside the gene matches: 13. Germline CDR1 reads SEHNR; CDR2 reads FQNEAQ (reference sequence). The CDR3: CASSLRGQGSAAEYF. In DNA, the CDR3 is TGTGCCAGCAGCTTACGGGGACAGGGTTCTGCCGCTGAGTACTTC.

The V and J genes are TRBV5-1 and TRBJ2-1; D may be TRBD1 or TRBD2 (6 bases each). Germline lookup yields CDR1 SGHRS and CDR2 YFSETQ. This CDR3 contains 15 residues. The V and J ends lost 0 bases and 3 bases respectively, with 10 bases between them. CDR3 sequence (DNA): TGCGCCAGCAGCTTGGGTGGGGGGCTCTACAATGAGCAGTTCTTC. Translating gives CASSLGGGLYNEQFF.